Listed below are T cell receptor beta chains from one sample, sequenced in a study of immune evolution from preneoplasia to lung adenocarcinoma. Data came from immunoSEQ multiplex PCR; TCRdb stores just in-frame clones and leaves some out. Here the sample spans about 26,000 clones, approximately 74% being singletons. Material for sequencing was FFPE invasive lung adenocarcinoma tissue. The receptors were gathered from a person aged 55 to 70 with invasive lung adenocarcinoma. Some clones in this sample may be carry-over from other donors' samples. Both conserved end residues are part of each CDR3. The D gene is left open where the match is weak. Where a row states a size, it is once, few, many or the class of an expanded clone; other rows omit it.

j_call: TRBJ1-5
d_call: TRBD1
clone_size: -
v_call: TRBV25-1
cdr3_aa: CASSDRDRGLDQPQHF
cdr3_nt: TGTGCCAGCAGTGATCGCGACAGGGGGCTCGATCAGCCCCAGCATTTT

j_call: TRBJ1-1
d_call: -
clone_size: -
v_call: TRBV6-5
cdr3_aa: CASSSEYRIATEAFF
cdr3_nt: TGTGCCAGCAGCTCCGAATATAGGATTGCCACTGAAGCTTTCTTT

j_call: TRBJ1-1
d_call: -
clone_size: once
v_call: TRBV7-3
cdr3_aa: CASSSSGTNTEAFF
cdr3_nt: TGTGCCAGCAGCTCGTCCGGGACAAACACTGAAGCTTTCTTT

j_call: TRBJ2-7
d_call: TRBD2
clone_size: once
v_call: TRBV19
cdr3_aa: CASSTSGASYEQYF
cdr3_nt: TGTGCCAGTAGTACCAGCGGGGCATCCTACGAGCAGTACTTC

j_call: TRBJ2-2
d_call: -
clone_size: -
v_call: TRBV6-1
cdr3_aa: CASTPLGGNTGELFF
cdr3_nt: TGTGCCAGCACTCCTCTTGGGGGGAACACCGGGGAGCTGTTTTTT

j_call: TRBJ2-7
d_call: TRBD2
clone_size: once
v_call: TRBV6-1
cdr3_aa: CASRWTSGRGEQYF
cdr3_nt: TGTGCCAGCAGATGGACTAGCGGGAGAGGTGAGCAGTACTTC

j_call: TRBJ2-1
d_call: TRBD2
clone_size: -
v_call: TRBV19
cdr3_aa: CASSSSTSRRDNEQFF
cdr3_nt: TGTGCCAGTTCCTCCTCGACTAGCCGAAGAGACAATGAGCAGTTCTTC

j_call: TRBJ1-1
d_call: -
clone_size: -
v_call: TRBV6-5
cdr3_aa: CASSYTLRTEAFF
cdr3_nt: TGTGCCAGCAGTTACACGCTACGGACTGAAGCTTTCTTT

j_call: TRBJ1-2
d_call: TRBD1
clone_size: -
v_call: TRBV19
cdr3_aa: CATRTGDGYTF
cdr3_nt: TGTGCCACCAGAACAGGGGACGGCTACACCTTC

j_call: TRBJ2-2
d_call: TRBD1
clone_size: once
v_call: TRBV28
cdr3_aa: CASSLSDREGGELFF
cdr3_nt: TGTGCCAGCAGTTTATCCGACAGGGAAGGCGGGGAGCTGTTTTTT

j_call: TRBJ2-1
d_call: -
clone_size: -
v_call: TRBV5-1
cdr3_aa: CASSPILAYNEQFF
cdr3_nt: TGCGCCAGCAGCCCCATCTTGGCCTACAATGAGCAGTTCTTC

j_call: TRBJ2-1
d_call: TRBD2
clone_size: few
v_call: TRBV7-6
cdr3_aa: CASSLFAGGQGNEQFF
cdr3_nt: TGTGCCAGCAGCCTCTTTGCGGGAGGTCAAGGTAATGAGCAGTTCTTC

j_call: TRBJ2-1
d_call: -
clone_size: few
v_call: TRBV12-5
cdr3_aa: CASGPGPGVESEQFF
cdr3_nt: TGTGCTAGTGGTCCCGGTCCGGGAGTTGAAAGTGAGCAGTTCTTC

j_call: TRBJ2-3
d_call: -
clone_size: few
v_call: TRBV15
cdr3_aa: CATSRDRDNPATDTQYF
cdr3_nt: TGTGCCACCAGCAGAGATCGGGACAACCCGGCCACAGATACGCAGTATTTT

j_call: TRBJ1-5
d_call: -
clone_size: -
v_call: TRBV2
cdr3_aa: CASTSSMGNQPQHF
cdr3_nt: TGTGCCAGCACGTCCTCTATGGGGAATCAGCCCCAGCATTTT

j_call: TRBJ2-3
d_call: TRBD2
clone_size: -
v_call: TRBV11-1
cdr3_aa: CASSRGLAGPGTDTQYF
cdr3_nt: TGTGCCAGCAGCCGAGGACTAGCGGGACCCGGCACAGATACGCAGTATTTT

j_call: TRBJ2-3
d_call: -
clone_size: -
v_call: TRBV27
cdr3_aa: CASSRLTGTDTQYF
cdr3_nt: TGTGCCAGCAGTCGTCTGACGGGCACAGATACGCAGTATTTT

j_call: TRBJ1-5
d_call: -
clone_size: -
v_call: TRBV28
cdr3_aa: CASSSGFRGNQPQHF
cdr3_nt: TGTGCCAGCAGCTCGGGGTTCAGAGGCAATCAGCCCCAGCATTTT

j_call: TRBJ2-3
d_call: -
clone_size: few
v_call: TRBV5-1
cdr3_aa: CASSAGGGDTQYF
cdr3_nt: TGCGCCAGCAGCGCCGGAGGGGGAGATACGCAGTATTTT

j_call: TRBJ2-5
d_call: TRBD1
clone_size: -
v_call: TRBV4-2
cdr3_aa: CASSYEWGQGSETQYF
cdr3_nt: TGTGCCAGCAGCTATGAGTGGGGACAGGGATCAGAGACCCAGTACTTC

j_call: TRBJ1-2
d_call: -
clone_size: -
v_call: TRBV19
cdr3_aa: CASSTRQTSWGYGYTF
cdr3_nt: TGTGCCAGTAGTACGAGACAGACTTCGTGGGGATATGGCTACACCTTC

j_call: TRBJ2-1
d_call: -
clone_size: -
v_call: TRBV5-6
cdr3_aa: CASSYGGPGAVNEQFF
cdr3_nt: TGTGCCAGCAGCTATGGGGGTCCGGGGGCGGTTAATGAGCAGTTCTTC

j_call: TRBJ2-1
d_call: -
clone_size: few
v_call: TRBV11-2
cdr3_aa: CASSPGRAQFF
cdr3_nt: TGTGCCAGCAGCCCCGGGCGAGCCCAGTTCTTC

j_call: TRBJ2-1
d_call: -
clone_size: once
v_call: TRBV27
cdr3_aa: CASSTGLGRTSYNEQFF
cdr3_nt: TGTGCCAGCAGTACTGGGCTGGGGAGAACGTCCTACAATGAGCAGTTCTTC

j_call: TRBJ2-5
d_call: -
clone_size: -
v_call: TRBV10-3
cdr3_aa: CAISEQRGTETQYF
cdr3_nt: TGTGCCATCAGTGAGCAGAGGGGGACAGAGACCCAGTACTTC

j_call: TRBJ2-1
d_call: TRBD2
clone_size: -
v_call: TRBV6-1
cdr3_aa: CASSVGTSGNNEQFF
cdr3_nt: TGTGCCAGCAGCGTAGGGACTAGCGGTAACAATGAGCAGTTCTTC

j_call: TRBJ2-7
d_call: -
clone_size: -
v_call: TRBV5-1
cdr3_aa: CASSFSGNYEQYF
cdr3_nt: TGCGCCAGCAGCTTCTCAGGAAACTACGAGCAGTACTTC

j_call: TRBJ2-2
d_call: -
clone_size: -
v_call: TRBV19
cdr3_aa: CASSRRIAEGELFF
cdr3_nt: TGTGCCAGTAGTAGGAGGATCGCCGAGGGGGAGCTGTTTTTT

j_call: TRBJ2-5
d_call: TRBD1
clone_size: -
v_call: TRBV7-9
cdr3_aa: CASSAPRGRETQYF
cdr3_nt: TGTGCCAGCAGCGCCCCCAGGGGGCGAGAGACCCAGTACTTC

j_call: TRBJ1-5
d_call: -
clone_size: few
v_call: TRBV25-1
cdr3_aa: CASSRGNSNQPQHF
cdr3_nt: TGTGCCAGCAGTCGAGGGAATAGCAATCAGCCCCAGCATTTT

j_call: TRBJ1-2
d_call: -
clone_size: -
v_call: TRBV7-9
cdr3_aa: CASSRKDSYGYTF
cdr3_nt: TGTGCCAGCAGCCGTAAGGACAGCTATGGCTACACCTTC

j_call: TRBJ2-1
d_call: -
clone_size: -
v_call: TRBV9
cdr3_aa: CASSATGTTYNEQFF
cdr3_nt: TGTGCCAGCAGCGCTACCGGGACCACCTACAATGAGCAGTTCTTC

j_call: TRBJ2-7
d_call: TRBD2
clone_size: once
v_call: TRBV7-8
cdr3_aa: CASSLLVTGQRESYEQYF
cdr3_nt: TGTGCCAGCAGTCTACTTGTAACGGGGCAGCGGGAGTCCTACGAGCAGTACTTC

j_call: TRBJ1-5
d_call: TRBD1
clone_size: once
v_call: TRBV10-3
cdr3_aa: CAISMTGQNQPQHF
cdr3_nt: TGTGCCATCAGCATGACAGGGCAGAATCAGCCCCAGCATTTT

j_call: TRBJ1-2
d_call: -
clone_size: once
v_call: TRBV10-2
cdr3_aa: CASSKQGDYGYTF
cdr3_nt: TGCGCCAGCAGTAAACAGGGTGACTATGGCTACACCTTC

j_call: TRBJ2-1
d_call: TRBD1
clone_size: few
v_call: TRBV19
cdr3_aa: CASRRGLQGIPLF
cdr3_nt: TGTGCCAGTAGGAGGGGGCTACAAGGGATCCCCCTCTTC

j_call: TRBJ2-7
d_call: -
clone_size: -
v_call: TRBV30
cdr3_aa: CAWSVPGLRSYEQYF
cdr3_nt: TGTGCCTGGAGTGTCCCGGGACTTCGCTCCTACGAGCAGTACTTC

j_call: TRBJ2-1
d_call: TRBD2
clone_size: -
v_call: TRBV18
cdr3_aa: CASSPSGTNNEQFF
cdr3_nt: TGTGCCAGCTCACCATCGGGGACTAACAATGAGCAGTTCTTC

j_call: TRBJ1-1
d_call: -
clone_size: -
v_call: TRBV6-6
cdr3_aa: CASKRMGDTEAFF
cdr3_nt: TGTGCCAGCAAGAGGATGGGGGACACTGAAGCTTTCTTT

j_call: TRBJ2-5
d_call: -
clone_size: -
v_call: TRBV18
cdr3_aa: CASSPPWETQYF
cdr3_nt: TGTGCCAGCTCACCACCATGGGAGACCCAGTACTTC

j_call: TRBJ2-1
d_call: TRBD2
clone_size: -
v_call: TRBV28
cdr3_aa: CASSSVGLVFGEQFF
cdr3_nt: TGTGCCAGCAGTAGCGTGGGACTAGTTTTTGGTGAGCAGTTCTTC

j_call: TRBJ2-3
d_call: -
clone_size: medium-sized
v_call: TRBV7-2
cdr3_aa: CASSFDGGLDTQYF
cdr3_nt: TGTGCCAGCAGCTTTGATGGTGGCCTAGATACGCAGTATTTT

j_call: TRBJ2-3
d_call: TRBD1
clone_size: -
v_call: TRBV2
cdr3_aa: CASILDRNPPDTQYF
cdr3_nt: TGTGCCAGCATTCTGGACAGGAACCCCCCAGATACGCAGTATTTT

j_call: TRBJ2-7
d_call: TRBD2
clone_size: few
v_call: TRBV6-1
cdr3_aa: CASSFSGTSSHEQYF
cdr3_nt: TGTGCCAGCAGTTTTTCCGGGACTAGCTCCCACGAGCAGTACTTC

j_call: TRBJ1-5
d_call: -
clone_size: -
v_call: TRBV2
cdr3_aa: CASRDFSNQPQHF
cdr3_nt: TGTGCCAGCAGAGATTTTAGCAATCAGCCCCAGCATTTT

j_call: TRBJ1-1
d_call: -
clone_size: -
v_call: TRBV18
cdr3_aa: CASSPRQTLNTEAFF
cdr3_nt: TGTGCCAGCTCACCTAGACAGACCTTGAACACTGAAGCTTTCTTT

j_call: TRBJ2-3
d_call: -
clone_size: -
v_call: TRBV5-5
cdr3_aa: CASSYATDTQYF
cdr3_nt: TGTGCCAGCAGCTACGCTACAGATACGCAGTATTTT

j_call: TRBJ1-1
d_call: TRBD1
clone_size: -
v_call: TRBV5-1
cdr3_aa: CASSLRDRQNTEAFF
cdr3_nt: TGCGCCAGCAGCTTGCGGGACAGGCAGAACACTGAAGCTTTCTTT

j_call: TRBJ1-2
d_call: TRBD1
clone_size: -
v_call: TRBV5-1
cdr3_aa: CASSLRGGADGYTF
cdr3_nt: TGCGCCAGCAGCTTGCGAGGGGGCGCGGATGGCTACACCTTC